Presented here are 9 T cell receptor beta chains from one specimen sequenced in a study of tumor-infiltrating lymphocytes in primary liver carcinoma. A constant-region primer primed TCR beta cDNA synthesis from about 550 ng of total RNA. Three-round nested multiplex PCR performed with slightly modified ARM-PCR produced the TCR beta libraries. Researchers ran the first two PCR rounds for 9 to 10 cycles each with TRBV1-TRBV30 forward primers and a C-beta reverse primer. In TCRdb, the multiplex PCR reads were re-called with MiXCR into one record per CDR3 protein. The sample has about 310,000 distinct CDR3 sequences, almost 60% seen once. The source of the blood RNA was unsorted whole blood, and germline DNA was extracted as well. The sample comprised peripheral blood. These receptors all come from a woman aged 25 to 39 with primary liver carcinoma and hepatitis B virus infection.

As regards this clonotype: One end of the junction does not line up with germline, which may come from a read error. The chain couples TRBV4-3 to TRBJ2-1, with TRBD1 as a possible D gene (6 bases). Germline CDR1 LGHNA, CDR2 YSLEER. The length of the CDR3 is 14 residues. The CDR3 spells CANSHTGLVIEQFF. The CDR3 coding sequence is TGCGCCAACAGCCACACAGGGTTGGTCATTGAGCAGTTCTTC.

This clonotype was recorded a few times. A much larger clone sits a single nucleotide away, making a read error possible. The chain employs TRBV6-6 and TRBJ2-3, with D hard to call. Trimming took off 7 bases at V and 6 bases at J, with 8 bases between the two ends. The CDR3 is 11 residues long. Germline V gives CDR1 MNHNY, CDR2 SVGAGI (reference sequence). CDR3 nucleotide sequence: TGTGCCAGCACCCCGAGGGATACGCAGTATTTT. Its translation is CASTPRDTQYF.

A note on this clonotype: A junction boundary mismatches the germline segment, possibly from a read error. The rearrangement links TRBV11-3 to TRBJ1-6; 8 bases align to TRBD1. CDR3 length equals 18 residues. The V gene's germline CDR1 is SGHNT and CDR2 YENEEA. CDR3 sequence: CASTLAPDRDTYNSPLHF. CDR3 coding DNA: TGTGCCAGCACCTTAGCCCCGGACAGGGATACCTATAACTCACCCCTCCACTTT.

This clonotype was counted many times. The chain carries TRBV11-1 and TRBJ2-2; perhaps D is TRBD1 or TRBD2 (5 bases each). CDR1 is SGHAT and CDR2 is FQDESV in the germline V gene (reference sequence). Between the trimmed V and J ends, which lost 2 bases and 7 bases, there was a span of 11 bases. The CDR3 is made up of 14 amino acids. Written as DNA, the CDR3 is TGTGCCAGCAGCTTAAGAGGGGAATACGGGGAGCTGTTTTTT. This sequence encodes CASSLRGEYGELFF.

In the case of this clonotype: The junction departs from germline at one end; a sequencing error may be responsible. CDR3 residues: CASSQDWNGSKNERFF. CDR3 bases: TGTGCCAGCAGTCAAGATTGGAACGGGAGTAAGAATGAGCGGTTCTTC. The rearrangement joins TRBV4-2 to TRBJ2-1; TRBD2 might be the D (6 bases). Germline loops: CDR1 LGHNA, CDR2 YNFKEQ. CDR3 length: 16 amino acids.

About this clonotype: An end of the junction does not agree with germline; a read error may underlie this. The chain links TRBV11-3 to TRBJ2-7, with D uncertain. Germline-derived CDR1 and CDR2 are SGHNT and YENEEA. The CDR3 covers 13 residues. The CDR3 region is CASNPEAPSEQYF. CDR3 bases: TGCGCCAGCAACCCTGAAGCTCCCTCCGAGCAGTACTTC.

There are many counts of this clonotype. The chain combines TRBV4-3 with TRBJ2-1, with 8 bases that match TRBD1. With V trimmed by 3 bases and J by 1 base, 2 bases remained unmatched. The CDR3 runs 15 residues. Germline V CDR1 and CDR2: LGHNA, YSLEER. CDR3 in amino acids: CASSHNRGSYNEQFF. CDR3 coding DNA: TGCGCCAGCAGCCATAACAGGGGGTCCTACAATGAGCAGTTCTTC.

Points on this clonotype: One end of the junction is discordant with germline, which a read error may explain. The genes are TRBV7-8 and TRBJ1-1; D not certain. Germline V gene sequence: CDR1 SGHVS, CDR2 FQNEAQ. CDR3 length: 13 residues. CDR3 nucleotide sequence: TGTGCCAGCAGCTCATTTATGAACAGTGAAGCTTTCTTT. This gives the protein CASSSFMNSEAFF.

To note about this clonotype: This clone may be a read error of a much larger clone one base away. The V and J genes are TRBV12-3 or TRBV12-4 and TRBJ2-5; D gene unclear. Trimming pared 3 bases from V and 0 bases from J, leaving 8 bases between. CDR3 length: 14 amino acids. The CDR3 nucleotides read TGTGCCAGCAGTTTTGTAGCAAACCAAGAGACCCAGTACTTC. Translating it yields CASSFVANQETQYF.